The 29 T cell receptor beta chains listed next were all sequenced from one sample in a study of shared clonotypes between healthy human individuals (dated by TCRdb to 2019 to 2021). The library was made by the immunoSEQ multiplex PCR assay. TCRdb limited this immuneACCESS table to in-frame rearrangements with V and J called. A share of clones is missing; checked studies link under half to unresolved V genes, and the rest is unexplained. The sample records about 2 million clones, 85% to 95% of which are singletons. The top ten clones comprise roughly 1% of the sample. CD8 naive samples consisted of CD45RO-negative cells that were positively selected for CCR7, yielding a CD45RA+CCR7+ population without TemRA cells. Specimen: naive CD8+ T cells sorted from blood. The cell subset or site label, read with the paper, signifies: CD45RA+CCR7+. The receptors originated from a man between 18 and 35 years old in good health.

This rearrangement joins TRBV5-8 to TRBJ2-3; D unclear. The CDR3 contains 15 residues. Trimming took off 0 bases at V and 2 bases at J, with 10 bases between the two ends. The germline V gene has CDR1 SGHTS and CDR2 YDEGEE. The CDR3 DNA is TGTGCCAGCAGCTTGGGTAACTTAGACACAGATACGCAGTATTTT. This gives the protein CASSLGNLDTDTQYF.

The rearrangement uses TRBV6-5 and TRBJ2-7, with TRBD1 matching over 9 bases. The germline CDR1 and CDR2 sequences are MNHEY and SVGAGI. This CDR3 region has 14 residues. J gave up 4 bases and V 4 bases, and 5 bases lay outside the gene matches. The CDR3 loop reads CASSSGTGMYEQYF. The CDR3 nucleotides read TGTGCCAGCAGTTCCGGGACAGGGATGTACGAGCAGTACTTC.

The J gene is TRBJ1-3, the V gene TRBV14; 8 positions agree with TRBD1. This CDR3 comprises 16 residues. The V and J ends lost 0 bases and 4 bases, in that order; junction bases with no gene match: 5. Germline loops: CDR1 SGHDN, CDR2 FVKESK. Here the CDR3 reads CASSQDQGARGNTIYF. In DNA, the CDR3 is TGTGCCAGCAGCCAAGATCAGGGGGCGCGGGGAAACACCATATATTTT. The variable domain in full, with the rest retrieved from reference TRBV14 and TRBJ1-3, is EAGVTQFPSHSVIEKGQTVTLRCDPISGHDNLYWYRRVMGKEIKFLLHFVKESKQDESGMPNNRFLAERTGGTYSTLKVQPAELEDSGVYFCASSQDQGARGNTIYFGEGSWLTVV.

The chain joins TRBV12-2 to TRBJ2-1; the table's D call, TRBD2, has no DNA check behind it. TRBV12-2 counts as a pseudogene. The CDR3 has 16 amino acids. The CDR3 coding sequence is TGTGCAAGTCGCTTAGCGGGAGGGTGCGGGGGCAATGAGCAGTTCTTC. Translation gives CASRLAGGCGGNEQFF.

Notes on this clone: The same CDR3 arises from other DNA sequences in this sample as well. This chain uses TRBV6-1 with TRBJ2-3; perhaps D is TRBD1 or TRBD2 (5 bases each). Germline lookup yields CDR1 MNHNS and CDR2 SASEGT. V dropped 5 bases and J dropped 4 bases, with 13 bases sitting between them. The length of the CDR3 is 14 residues. This chain's CDR3 is CASSPGTSADTQYF. As DNA, the CDR3 is TGTGCCAGCAGTCCCGGGACCAGCGCAGATACGCAGTATTTT.

The chain recombines TRBV10-3 with TRBJ2-7; D perhaps matches TRBD1 (6 bases). Germline V gene lookup returns CDR1 ENHRY and CDR2 SYGVKD. V was cut by 4 bases and J by 3 bases, with 10 bases left in between. This CDR3 is built from 13 residues. DNA of the CDR3: TGTGCCATCAGTGGGGACACGCTCTACGAGCAGTACTTC. It is translated as CAISGDTLYEQYF.

This clone is a singleton in its sample. The chain joins TRBV5-1 to TRBJ2-2; D is undetermined. The ends were cut back, 0 bases at V and 6 bases at J, with 9 bases in the middle. The V gene's germline CDR1 is SGHRS and CDR2 YFSETQ. The CDR3 consists of 14 residues. As DNA, the CDR3 is TGCGCCAGCAGCTTGGTAGGAACGGCCGGGGAGCTGTTTTTT. Protein product: CASSLVGTAGELFF. The variable domain in full, with the rest retrieved from reference TRBV5-1 and TRBJ2-2, is KAGVTQTPRYLIKTRGQQVTLSCSPISGHRSVSWYQQTPGQGLQFLFEYFSETQRNKGNFPGRFSGRQFSNSRSEMNVSTLELGDSALYLCASSLVGTAGELFFGEGSRLTVL.

This rearrangement joins TRBV28 to TRBJ2-7, with 11 nucleotides matching TRBD2. Germline trimming cut 4 bases from V and 2 bases from J; bases unmatched to any gene: 13. Germline-derived CDR1 and CDR2 are MDHEN and SYDVKM. CDR3 length equals 18 residues. This CDR3 is CASSSSHEVAGGPYEQYF. CDR3 nucleotide sequence: TGTGCCAGCAGTTCCTCGCATGAGGTAGCGGGAGGGCCCTACGAGCAGTACTTC.

This clone was seen a few times. The chain has TRBV29-1 and TRBJ1-1; possibly TRBD1 for D (5 bases). Per the germline V gene, CDR1 is SQVTM and CDR2 is ANQGSEA. V was shortened by 6 bases and J by 1 base, with 15 bases between the two germline ends. There are 14 residues in the CDR3. CDR3 loop: CSVVPRGSNTEAFF. CDR3 DNA sequence: TGCAGCGTAGTCCCACGGGGGTCGAACACTGAAGCTTTCTTT. Based on the CDR3 plus reference TRBV29-1 and TRBJ1-1, the full variable domain is SAVISQKPSRDICQRGTSLTIQCQVDSQVTMMFWYRQQPGQSLTLIATANQGSEATYESGFVIDKFPISRPNLTFSTLTVSNMSPEDSSIYLCSVVPRGSNTEAFFGQGTRLTVV.

As concerns this clone: Other DNA sequences in the same sample also yield this CDR3. The chain couples TRBV27 to TRBJ2-7; no reliable D call. The V end lost 8 bases, the J end lost 5 bases, and 16 bases lay between the germline ends. This CDR3 is 13 amino acids long. The V gene's germline CDR1 is MNHEY and CDR2 SMNVEV (reference sequence). CDR3 in DNA: TGTGCCAGCTCCCTCTCACCAGGCCACGAGCAGTACTTC. Amino acid sequence: CASSLSPGHEQYF.

For this clone: At the DNA level, this CDR3 is encoded by other sequences in the same sample as well. V gene TRBV11-2 combines with J gene TRBJ2-7, with D uncertain. CDR1 is SGHAT and CDR2 is FQNNGV in the germline V gene. The CDR3 length is 13 residues. V was cut by 1 base and J by 1 base, with 5 bases left in between. CDR3 in DNA: TGTGCCAGCAGCTTAGGCGCGTCCTACGAGCAGTACTTC. This encodes CASSLGASYEQYF.

This chain joins TRBV7-2 and TRBJ2-7; a weak D match, TRBD2 (5 bases). This CDR3 spans 13 amino acids. The V end was cut by 1 base, the J end by 7 bases, with 11 bases between. From germline, CDR1 is SGHTA and CDR2 FQGNSA. In DNA form, the CDR3 reads TGTGCCAGCAGCTTAGGAGGGCCGCGAGAGCAGTACTTC. Its translation is CASSLGGPREQYF.

This chain connects TRBV29-1 to TRBJ1-2; D might be TRBD1 (5 bases). Germline assignment: CDR1 SQVTM and CDR2 ANQGSEA. Trimming stripped 3 bases from V and 7 bases from J, with 18 bases between. The CDR3 extends over 14 amino acids. The CDR3: CSVDGEGGVAGYTF. DNA of the CDR3: TGCAGCGTTGATGGGGAGGGAGGGGTGGCTGGCTACACCTTC.

The chain has TRBV7-8 and TRBJ2-3, with D maybe TRBD2 (5 bases). Germline lookup yields CDR1 SGHVS and CDR2 FQNEAQ. Trimming cost V 5 bases and J 2 bases, with 23 bases left between them. There are 18 residues in the CDR3. CDR3 bases: TGTGCCAGCAGCCCGGGGATGATCGGTGGAAGAACCACAGATACGCAGTATTTT. This codes for CASSPGMIGGRTTDTQYF.

This clone was picked up one time. The CDR3 is CASTERGLGYEQYF. In DNA form, the CDR3 reads TGTGCCAGCACCGAGCGGGGGCTAGGCTACGAGCAGTACTTC. V and J are TRBV11-2 and TRBJ2-7; 8 bases line up with TRBD2. In germline, CDR1 is SGHAT, CDR2 FQNNGV. This CDR3 spans 14 amino acids. The J segment lost 3 bases and the V segment lost 7 bases, leaving 8 bases of the junction unmatched.

This chain joins TRBV12-5 and TRBJ1-5; D is uncertain. The CDR3 has 14 amino acids. Per germline, CDR1 LGHNT and CDR2 FRNRAP. Between the trimmed V and J ends, which lost 2 bases and 3 bases, there was a span of 8 bases. In DNA form, the CDR3 reads TGTGCTAGTGGTTTGCGGCAGGACAATCAGCCCCAGCATTTT. Residues: CASGLRQDNQPQHF.

The V gene is TRBV5-1, the J gene TRBJ2-7; the D call may be TRBD1 or TRBD2 (5 bases each). CDR3 size: 16 residues. Trimming took 4 bases from V and 2 from J, leaving 19 bases between them. The germline gives CDR1 SGHRS, CDR2 YFSETQ. CDR3 coding DNA: TGCGCCAGCAGCCTACCCGGGGCGGACCAACCCTACGAGCAGTACTTC. Protein product: CASSLPGADQPYEQYF.

The CDR3 sequence: CASSLRRMSTYNEQFF. CDR3 DNA sequence: TGCGCCAGCAGCTTGCGGCGTATGTCGACCTACAATGAGCAGTTCTTC. V and J are TRBV5-1 and TRBJ2-1; D is uncertain. Between the trimmed V and J ends, which lost 1 base and 2 bases, there was a span of 13 bases. This CDR3 is 16 amino acids long. Germline values: CDR1 SGHRS, CDR2 YFSETQ.

Only a few counts were recorded for this clone. The J gene is TRBJ1-2, the V gene TRBV6-1; TRBD1 aligns across 7 bases. The ends lost 7 bases at V and 3 bases at J; junction bases unmatched: 8. CDR1 MNHNS and CDR2 SASEGT come from the germline V gene. CDR3 size: 14 residues. The DNA of the CDR3 is TGTGCCAGCAAAAGAACCGGGACAGACTATGGCTACACCTTC. It specifies CASKRTGTDYGYTF.

The J gene is TRBJ2-1, the V gene TRBV19; TRBD2 matches at 15 bases. The CDR3 runs to 16 residues. V gave up 5 bases and J gave up 5 bases; unmatched junction bases: 4. Germline V gene data show CDR1 as LNHDA and CDR2 as SQIVND (reference sequence). CDR3 nucleotide sequence: TGTGCCAGTAGTGGACTAGCGGGAGGGCCTAACAATGAGCAGTTCTTC. Protein product: CASSGLAGGPNNEQFF.

The chain links TRBV6-6 to TRBJ1-1; D uncertain. The V and J ends lost 4 bases and 1 base respectively, with 10 bases between them. CDR3 size: 14 residues. Germline V gives CDR1 MNHNY, CDR2 SVGAGI (reference sequence). The CDR3 loop is CASSFPRENTEAFF. The CDR3 bases are TGTGCCAGCAGTTTCCCCCGGGAGAACACTGAAGCTTTCTTT.

The chain employs TRBV30 and TRBJ1-2, with D unresolved. Trimming stripped 8 bases from V and 3 bases from J, with 19 bases between. The CDR3 consists of 14 residues. The V gene's germline CDR1 is GTSNPN and CDR2 SVGIG (reference sequence). The CDR3 DNA reads TGTGCCGGCTTCGGGGAGGGTCCCGACTATGGCTACACCTTC. Its protein product is CAGFGEGPDYGYTF.

Regarding this clone: Other DNA sequences in this specimen translate into the identical CDR3. This rearrangement joins TRBV12-5 to TRBJ2-7, with 11 bases identical to TRBD1. The CDR3 loop spans 15 amino acids. Germline-derived CDR1 and CDR2 are LGHNT and FRNRAP. The trim removed 6 bases at V and 3 bases at J, leaving 7 bases unmatched. The CDR3 nucleotides are TGTGCTAGTGGCCTGGCGGGGACAGGGGGCTACGAGCAGTACTTC. It yields the protein CASGLAGTGGYEQYF.

This chain uses TRBV7-9 with TRBJ1-2; D gene ambiguous. The CDR3 length is 14 residues. Germline CDR1 reads SEHNR; CDR2 reads FQNEAQ (reference sequence). The ends were cut back, 5 bases at V and 4 bases at J, with 14 bases in the middle. In DNA form, the CDR3 reads TGTGCCAGCAGCGGTCCCATGTCTATCTATGGCTACACCTTC. Translated, it gives CASSGPMSIYGYTF.

The V call is TRBV7-9, the J call TRBJ2-7, with a tentative D call TRBD2 (5 bases). Germline CDR1 SEHNR, CDR2 FQNEAQ (reference sequence). CDR3 length: 13 amino acids. The V end was cut by 3 bases, the J end by 6 bases, with 12 bases between. The CDR3 here is CASSFPAGVEQYF. CDR3 DNA: TGTGCCAGCAGCTTCCCAGCCGGGGTCGAGCAGTACTTC.

This chain joins TRBV5-8 and TRBJ2-1; no clear D. The CDR3 contains 13 residues. Germline assignment: CDR1 SGHTS and CDR2 YDEGEE. V was cut by 6 bases and J by 4 bases, with 11 bases left in between. CDR3 DNA sequence: TGTGCCAGCATAGTCCGGTGGTACAATGAGCAGTTCTTC. This translates into CASIVRWYNEQFF.

This chain joins TRBV9 and TRBJ2-2; D gene ambiguous. Germline lookup yields CDR1 SGDLS and CDR2 YYNGEE. The ends were cut back, 0 bases at V and 0 bases at J, with 9 bases in the middle. The CDR3 sequence is 16 residues long. The CDR3 here is CASSVDGGPNTGELFF. Here the CDR3 DNA reads TGTGCCAGCAGCGTAGACGGTGGGCCGAACACCGGGGAGCTGTTTTTT.

In its sample, this clone was seen once. V usage is TRBV5-2 and J usage is TRBJ1-4. TRBV5-2 is designated a pseudogene. The CDR3 covers 13 residues. Here the CDR3 DNA reads TGTGCCAGCACGTCCTCAACTAATGAAAAACTGTTTTTT. Its translation: CASTSSTNEKLFF.

The chain is built from TRBV6-7 and TRBJ2-7; 8 bases agree with TRBD2. TRBV6-7 is recorded as an ORF, its role being uncertain. This CDR3 region has 16 residues. The V and J ends lost 2 bases and 7 bases, in that order; junction bases with no gene match: 13. CDR3 DNA: TGTGCCAGCAGTTACCCCCCGGGGGGGAAAGTTTGGGAGCAGTACTTC. This sequence encodes CASSYPPGGKVWEQYF.